This T cell receptor beta chain was captured by sequencing in a study of B cell selection in AIRE deficiency (dated by TCRdb to about 2019). With regard to the full study: Researchers compared TCRbeta repertoires of sorted blood CD4+ conventional T cells and regulatory T cells in AIRE-deficient patients with those in healthy controls. The TCR-sequenced cohort comprised five AIRE-deficient APECED patients and five healthy control donors.

The immunoSEQ platform was used to sequence the TCRbeta chain. In the paper's pipeline: Pooled Treg repertoires yielded roughly 6x10^4 distinct TCRbeta sequences from patients and about 9x10^4 from healthy donors. Treg TCRbeta sequences found in two or more individuals were classed as public, and these public Treg TCRbeta sequences were then looked for in Tconv repertoires. To test for differences between groups, Mann-Whitney U tests with Bonferroni-Dunn correction were run in GraphPad Prism 7.03. TCRdb retrieved this table from immuneACCESS and kept in-frame rearrangements only. Not all clones are present; in checked studies, unresolved V genes account for under half, and no reason is known for the remainder. V, J and clone size were drawn from that table, and D and trimming were deduced from the DNA. For this sample the table gives about 21,000 clones, of which less than 95% were detected only once. Around 2% of the sample is held by the ten biggest clonotypes.

Taken from the germline V gene, the CDR1 and CDR2 loops are SGHVS and FQNEAQ. V is reduced by 6 bases and J by 4 bases, leaving a spacing of 16 bases between them. Spanning cysteine to phenylalanine, the CDR3 consists of 15 amino acids. CDR3 DNA is the only sequence kept; it has 45 bases, read in frame from the first base. Results the study describes overall, beyond this receptor: About 29% of Treg TCRbeta sequences shared among healthy donors appeared in patient Tconv cells, suggesting diversion of Treg-biased clones into the Tconv compartment. Shared Treg sequences had shorter CDR3s, reflecting a bias toward rearrangements with few non-templated nucleotide insertions. Among 3,500 to 4,500 shared Treg TCRbeta sequences, more than 30% were found to be shared only among healthy donors and approximately 9.3% only among patients, suggesting that Treg selection is less efficient in the absence of AIRE. In terms of TCRBV gene usage, CDR3 length and TCR diversity, Tconv and Treg cells from AIRE-deficient patients looked similar to Tconv and Treg cells from healthy donors. Only TCRbeta chains were sequenced; approximately 35% of shared healthy-donor Treg sequences also occurred in healthy Tconv, possibly because of differing TCRalpha chains.

CD4+CD25hiCD127low/negative cells were sorted as the regulatory T cell population. APECED syndrome was present in the AIRE-deficient patients. Sorting of Tconv and Treg cells intended for TCRbeta sequencing was performed on a FACSAria flow cytometer. The sorted cells were collected in 5-ml round-bottom polystyrene tubes, and the dry cell pellets were frozen at -80 degrees C prior to sequencing. A remark on this clone: The antigen it binds to is not known. No base qualities exist here, and no much larger clone lies one base off it.

The receptor was derived from a human donor with AIRE deficiency. The rearranged chain carries TRBV7-8 and TRBJ2-1; the D gene is perhaps TRBD1, on 6 matching bases. The sequenced sample was Tregs sorted from PBMCs. The CDR3 sequence is CASRALQGSYNEQFF. Read as DNA, the sequence is TGTGCCAGCAGAGCCTTGCAGGGGTCGTACAATGAGCAGTTCTTC.